The entry below gives a single T cell receptor beta chain sequence along with its context. Its antigen remains unidentified. Treatment denoted: oral pan-JAK inhibitor, 5-10 mg twice daily. As part of sample collection, lesional scalp punch biopsies and peripheral blood were taken from alopecia areata patients. The data were obtained in a study of CD8+ T cells in alopecia areata. The study, taken as a whole, reports: Sequence data from scalp samples additionally include resident alphabeta T cells of normal skin.

RNA was isolated and reverse transcribed to cDNA, the sequencing template. Measured with immunoSEQ multiplex PCR; TCRdb has only the in-frame clones, and not every one. The top ten hold approximately 15% of the sample, which has around 70,000 clones, around 30% seen once. In germline, CDR1 is SQVTM, CDR2 ANQGSEA. Between the trimmed V and J ends, which lost 3 bases and 1 base, there was a span of 15 bases. CDR3 length: 15 residues. This clonotype was obtained from a human donor with alopecia areata. The input for sequencing was CD8+ T cells sorted from blood, taken at week 4, from a patient treated with tofacitinib. The chain employs TRBV29-1 and TRBJ2-5; D might be TRBD1 or TRBD2, each matching 5 bases. The CDR3 spells CSVDPDGAGQETQYF. CDR3 in DNA: TGCAGCGTTGACCCCGACGGGGCAGGCCAAGAGACCCAGTACTTC.